A selection of T cell receptor beta chains follows, all from one sample in a study of blood T cell repertoires in COVID-19. Measured with immunoSEQ multiplex PCR; TCRdb has only the in-frame clones, and not every one. The sample holds 100,000 or so clones; 91% are singletons and the top ten take roughly 4.2%. Sequencing input: peripheral blood. Source of these receptors: a man younger than 35 with acute or convalescent COVID-19. CDR3s leave out the opening cysteine and the closing phenylalanine or tryptophan. Each record gives: D gene, V gene, J gene, CDR3 protein. The D gene is left open where the match is weak.

D gene: TRBD1
V gene: TRBV6-1
J gene: TRBJ1-5
CDR3 protein: ASSEYGWGQGRQPQH

D gene: .
V gene: TRBV5-8
J gene: TRBJ1-1
CDR3 protein: ASSLEGNTEAF

D gene: TRBD1
V gene: TRBV7-8
J gene: TRBJ2-3
CDR3 protein: ASSETGGDTQY

D gene: .
V gene: TRBV7-6
J gene: TRBJ1-2
CDR3 protein: ASSSGLDYGYT

D gene: TRBD2
V gene: TRBV5-1
J gene: TRBJ2-7
CDR3 protein: ASSSVAGVTYEQY

D gene: .
V gene: TRBV5-4
J gene: TRBJ1-2
CDR3 protein: ASSLGYGYT

D gene: TRBD1
V gene: TRBV19
J gene: TRBJ1-1
CDR3 protein: ASSTGQGNTEAF

D gene: .
V gene: TRBV29-1
J gene: TRBJ2-3
CDR3 protein: SVVVGGTDTQY

D gene: .
V gene: TRBV27
J gene: TRBJ1-6
CDR3 protein: ASSLLGGGSPLH

D gene: TRBD1
V gene: TRBV5-4
J gene: TRBJ2-7
CDR3 protein: ASSLTGGDRDEQY

D gene: .
V gene: TRBV27
J gene: TRBJ1-6
CDR3 protein: ASSLIDPAGNSPLH